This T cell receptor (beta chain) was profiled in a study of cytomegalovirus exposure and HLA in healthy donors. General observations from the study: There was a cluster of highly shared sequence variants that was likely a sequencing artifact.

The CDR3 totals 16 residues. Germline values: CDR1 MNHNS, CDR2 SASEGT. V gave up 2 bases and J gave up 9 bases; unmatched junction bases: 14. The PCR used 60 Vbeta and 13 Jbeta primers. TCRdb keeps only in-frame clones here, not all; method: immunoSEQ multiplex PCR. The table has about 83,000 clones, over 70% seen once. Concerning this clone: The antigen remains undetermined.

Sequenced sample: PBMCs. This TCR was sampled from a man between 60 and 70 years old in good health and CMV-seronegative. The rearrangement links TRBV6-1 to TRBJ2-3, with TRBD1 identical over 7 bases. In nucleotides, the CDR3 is TGTGCCAGCAGTGAACTCCCTAGGGGGCGCTTTGGGACGCAGTATTTT. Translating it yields CASSELPRGRFGTQYF.